Below are 26 T cell receptor beta chains sequenced from a single sample in a study of cytomegalovirus exposure and HLA in healthy donors. The data were produced by immunoSEQ multiplex PCR, yet TCRdb's version contains in-frame clones alone and is incomplete. The sample lists around 140,000 clones, 94% occurring once. The sequenced material came from PBMCs. The receptors were sampled from a man aged 18 to 29 in good health and CMV-seropositive.

This chain links TRBV2 with TRBJ1-2, with 9 nucleotides matching TRBD1. Germline lookup yields CDR1 SNHLY and CDR2 FYNNEI. CDR3 length: 16 amino acids. V trimming: 6 bases; J trimming: 2 bases; junction bases outside the gene matches: 10. The CDR3 region has the DNA TGTGCCAGCAGCGCCGATGGACAGGGGCTAAACTATGGCTACACCTTC. Amino acids: CASSADGQGLNYGYTF.

The V and J genes are TRBV7-2 and TRBJ2-2; TRBD2 aligns across 11 bases. This CDR3 has 16 residues. The V gene's germline CDR1 is SGHTA and CDR2 FQGNSA. With V trimmed by 6 bases and J by 3 bases, 6 bases remained unmatched. The CDR3 loop reads CASSLTSGSYTGELFF. The CDR3 bases are TGTGCCAGCAGTCTAACTAGCGGGAGTTACACCGGGGAGCTGTTTTTT.

This clone came up once. The chain has TRBV28 and TRBJ2-5, with TRBD2 identical over 10 bases. J gave up 2 bases and V 5 bases, and 5 bases lay outside the gene matches. Germline V gene sequence: CDR1 MDHEN, CDR2 SYDVKM. The length of the CDR3 is 15 residues. In nucleotides, the CDR3 is TGTGCCAGCAGTCCTGGACTAGCGGAACAAGAGACCCAGTACTTC. Its translation: CASSPGLAEQETQYF.

As DNA, the CDR3 is TGTGCCAGCAGTTTTGAGGGGGATGGGAGCAATCAGCCCCAGCATTTT. This gives the protein CASSFEGDGSNQPQHF. The chain couples TRBV28 to TRBJ1-5; TRBD1 is a possible D gene (6 bases). The germline V gene has CDR1 MDHEN and CDR2 SYDVKM. With 3 bases removed from V and 1 base from J, the gap between germline ends came to 13 bases. CDR3 length equals 16 residues.

The rearrangement joins TRBV29-1 to TRBJ2-1; 7 nucleotides align to TRBD2. This CDR3 comprises 14 residues. V trimming: 4 bases; J trimming: 2 bases; junction bases outside the gene matches: 5. Germline loops: CDR1 SQVTM, CDR2 ANQGSEA. The CDR3 protein is CSVVETSTYNEQFF. The DNA for the CDR3 is TGCAGCGTTGTAGAGACTAGCACCTACAATGAGCAGTTCTTC.

The genes are TRBV27 and TRBJ2-3; TRBD2 aligns across 7 bases. V was pared by 5 bases and J by 0 bases, with 8 bases of the junction left unmatched. Germline values: CDR1 MNHEY, CDR2 SMNVEV (reference sequence). This CDR3 comprises 16 residues. The CDR3 reads CASSQLAGPSTDTQYF. The CDR3 bases are TGTGCCAGCAGTCAGTTAGCGGGCCCTAGCACAGATACGCAGTATTTT.

This chain links TRBV11-3 with TRBJ1-3; weak D call: TRBD1 (6 bases). The CDR3 length is 15 residues. Germline assignment: CDR1 SGHNT and CDR2 YENEEA. With 3 bases removed from V and 2 bases from J, the gap between germline ends came to 11 bases. The CDR3 DNA sequence: TGTGCCAGCAGCTTGGACAGCTACCCTGGAAACACCATATATTTT. Amino acid sequence: CASSLDSYPGNTIYF.

The chain uses TRBV2 and TRBJ1-2; no clear D gene. Germline loops: CDR1 SNHLY, CDR2 FYNNEI. The CDR3 consists of 15 residues. Trimming cost V 6 bases and J 4 bases, with 18 bases left between them. This chain's CDR3 is CASREDFGVGYGYTF. The CDR3 DNA reads TGTGCCAGCAGGGAGGACTTTGGGGTTGGCTATGGCTACACCTTC. Based on the CDR3 plus reference TRBV2 and TRBJ1-2, the full variable domain is EPEVTQTPSHQVTQMGQEVILRCVPISNHLYFYWYRQILGQKVEFLVSFYNNEISEKSEIFDDQFSVERPDGSNFTLKIRSTKLEDSAMYFCASREDFGVGYGYTFGSGTRLTVV.

V gene TRBV2 combines with J gene TRBJ2-5, with D perhaps TRBD2 (5 bases). V lost 4 bases and J lost 5, with 17 bases in between. Germline CDR1 SNHLY, CDR2 FYNNEI. The CDR3 has 15 residues. In DNA form, the CDR3 reads TGTGCCAGCAGTGGCGACCGACGCTTAGCGGAGACCCAGTACTTC. Amino acid sequence: CASSGDRRLAETQYF.

The CDR3 DNA reads TGTGCCAGCTACAGGGGCCCCATCACCGGGGAGCTGTTTTTT. It codes for CASYRGPITGELFF. The chain joins TRBV5-4 to TRBJ2-2; TRBD1 agrees at 7 bases. The V gene's germline CDR1 is SGHNT and CDR2 YYREEE (reference sequence). V was clipped by 7 bases and J by 4 bases; unmatched bases: 7. This CDR3 is built from 14 residues.

V is TRBV27 and J is TRBJ2-7, with 13 bases fitting TRBD2. J lost 2 bases, V lost 5 bases, and 3 bases had no gene match. This CDR3 comprises 15 residues. Germline V gene lookup returns CDR1 MNHEY and CDR2 SMNVEV (reference sequence). CDR3 residues: CASSGLAGAAYEQYF. The CDR3 DNA reads TGTGCCAGCAGTGGACTAGCGGGAGCTGCCTACGAGCAGTACTTC.

Concerning this clone: This specimen includes other DNA sequences encoding the same CDR3. The V gene is TRBV5-1, the J gene TRBJ2-5; D remains unclear. Trimming left V 5 bases short and J 2 bases short, with 4 bases between. Germline V gene lookup returns CDR1 SGHRS and CDR2 YFSETQ. CDR3 length: 11 residues. The CDR3: CASSLQETQYF. CDR3 nucleotide sequence: TGCGCCAGCAGTCTTCAAGAGACCCAGTACTTC.

V and J are TRBV21-1 and TRBJ2-7; the D segment call TRBD1 is taken from the table without a DNA check. TRBV21-1 is termed a pseudogene. The CDR3 contains 16 residues. The CDR3, as DNA: TGTGCCAGCAGCTACTTAAACAGGGTTGAGGTTGACGAGCAGTACTTC. This sequence encodes CASSYLNRVEVDEQYF.

This clone was observed once. V gene TRBV1 combines with J gene TRBJ2-7; the table's TRBD2 call for D was not verified on the DNA. TRBV1 is termed a pseudogene. The CDR3 loop spans 13 amino acids. The CDR3 is CTSSPLGSYEQYF. In nucleotides, the CDR3 is TGCACCAGCAGCCCGCTGGGGAGCTACGAGCAGTACTTC.

V usage is TRBV6-6 and J usage is TRBJ2-3; 14 bases match TRBD2. With 8 bases clipped from V and 4 bases from J, the junction kept 5 bases outside the gene matches. Germline assignment: CDR1 MNHNY and CDR2 SVGAGI (reference sequence). This CDR3 contains 15 residues. CDR3 nucleotide sequence: TGTGCCAGCCGACTAGCGGGAGGGGGGGCAGATACGCAGTATTTT. This encodes CASRLAGGGADTQYF.

V and J are TRBV27 and TRBJ2-3; possibly TRBD2 for D (7 bases). Trimming cost V 3 bases and J 2 bases, with 15 bases left between them. Looked up from germline, CDR1 is MNHEY and CDR2 is SMNVEV (reference sequence). The CDR3 contains 16 residues. Here the CDR3 reads CASSFGGALITDTQYF. For the CDR3, the DNA is TGTGCCAGCAGTTTTGGGGGGGCGCTTATCACAGATACGCAGTATTTT.

The chain uses TRBV4-1 and TRBJ1-2; 8 positions agree with TRBD1. With 0 bases clipped from V and 6 bases from J, the junction kept 6 bases outside the gene matches. There are 15 residues in the CDR3. Per the germline V gene, CDR1 is MGHRA and CDR2 is YSYEKL. CDR3 coding DNA: TGCGCCAGCAGCCAAGAAAGAGGCAGGGGGCATGGCTACACCTTC. Protein: CASSQERGRGHGYTF.

This chain uses TRBV19 with TRBJ1-6, with D possibly matching TRBD1 (5 bases). CDR1 and CDR2 from the germline V gene are LNHDA and SQIVND (reference sequence). CDR3 size: 15 residues. Between the trimmed V and J ends, which lost 6 bases and 7 bases, there was a span of 16 bases. In DNA, the CDR3 is TGTGCCAGTAGCGGCGGGGGGAGTAACAATTCACCCCTCCACTTT. It specifies CASSGGGSNNSPLHF.

This chain joins TRBV5-1 and TRBJ2-1; D perhaps matches TRBD2 (6 bases). V lost 4 bases to trimming and J lost 0 bases, with 14 bases between them. The CDR3 length is 16 residues. Germline V lookup: CDR1 SGHRS, CDR2 YFSETQ. Here the CDR3 DNA reads TGCGCCAGCAGCCGCAGGGTCGGGAGCTCCTACAATGAGCAGTTCTTC. It yields the protein CASSRRVGSSYNEQFF.

V and J are TRBV10-2 and TRBJ2-1; 14 nucleotides line up with TRBD2. The CDR3 covers 16 residues. From germline, CDR1 is WSHSY and CDR2 SAAADI. Trimming cost V 6 bases and J 4 bases; bases outside gene matches: 5. CDR3 DNA: TGCGCCAGCAGCGGGACTAGCGGGAGTGGATACAATGAGCAGTTCTTC. Translating it yields CASSGTSGSGYNEQFF.

The chain combines TRBV2 with TRBJ1-1; D is unclear. V was trimmed by 8 bases and J by 1 base, leaving 5 bases between them. The CDR3 is 11 residues long. Germline values: CDR1 SNHLY, CDR2 FYNNEI. The CDR3 spells CASARNTEAFF. The CDR3 nucleotides are TGTGCCAGCGCCAGGAACACTGAAGCTTTCTTT.

The V and J genes are TRBV7-9 and TRBJ2-7; 7 positions match TRBD2. Germline V gene data show CDR1 as SEHNR and CDR2 as FQNEAQ (reference sequence). J lost 6 bases, V lost 3 bases, and 5 bases had no gene match. The CDR3 length is 13 residues. CDR3 coding DNA: TGTGCCAGCAGCTTTAGCGGGCCGAGCGAGCAGTACTTC. Translated, it gives CASSFSGPSEQYF.

V and J are TRBV11-1 and TRBJ2-5; 7 bases map to TRBD1. Germline CDR1 and CDR2: SGHAT and FQDESV (reference sequence). V lost 2 bases to trimming and J lost 1 base; unmatched junction nucleotides: 1. This CDR3 region has 14 residues. CDR3 nucleotide sequence: TGTGCCAGCAGCTTATGGACAGGCCAAGAGACCCAGTACTTC. This sequence encodes CASSLWTGQETQYF.

This chain connects TRBV19 to TRBJ2-6; 7 bases map to TRBD1. V shed 5 bases, J shed 0 bases, and the junction held 7 bases outside the gene matches. The CDR3 runs to 17 residues. Per the germline V gene, CDR1 is LNHDA and CDR2 is SQIVND (reference sequence). The CDR3 coding sequence is TGTGCCAGTAGTCCAGACAGGGCTCGCTCTGGGGCCAACGTCCTGACTTTC. This translates into CASSPDRARSGANVLTF.

The gene calls are TRBV29-1 and TRBJ1-2; tentative D call: TRBD1 (6 bases). CDR1 is SQVTM and CDR2 is ANQGSEA in the germline V gene. The CDR3 totals 15 residues. Trimming took 2 bases from V and 4 from J, leaving 17 bases between them. The CDR3 reads CSVESSATGTYGYTF. The CDR3 nucleotides are TGCAGCGTTGAAAGCTCGGCTACAGGGACCTATGGCTACACCTTC.

The chain couples TRBV5-1 to TRBJ2-1, with 7 bases lining up with TRBD2. This CDR3 is 16 amino acids long. Per the germline V gene, CDR1 is SGHRS and CDR2 is YFSETQ. With V trimmed by 0 bases and J by 2 bases, 5 bases remained unmatched. CDR3 in amino acids: CASSLAFGTTYNEQFF. CDR3 DNA sequence: TGCGCCAGCAGCTTGGCCTTCGGGACTACCTACAATGAGCAGTTCTTC.